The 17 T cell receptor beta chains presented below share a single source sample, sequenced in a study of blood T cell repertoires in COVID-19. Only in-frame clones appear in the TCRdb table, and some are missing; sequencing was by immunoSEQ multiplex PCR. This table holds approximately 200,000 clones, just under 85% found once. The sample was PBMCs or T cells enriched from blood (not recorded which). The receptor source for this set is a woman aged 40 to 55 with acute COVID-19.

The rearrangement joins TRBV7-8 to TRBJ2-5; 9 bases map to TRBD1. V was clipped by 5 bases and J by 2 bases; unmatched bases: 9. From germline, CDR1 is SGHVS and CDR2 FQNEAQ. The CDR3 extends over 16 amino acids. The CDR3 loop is CASSREGTGKQETQYF. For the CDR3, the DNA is TGTGCCAGCAGCCGAGAAGGGACAGGGAAACAAGAGACCCAGTACTTC.

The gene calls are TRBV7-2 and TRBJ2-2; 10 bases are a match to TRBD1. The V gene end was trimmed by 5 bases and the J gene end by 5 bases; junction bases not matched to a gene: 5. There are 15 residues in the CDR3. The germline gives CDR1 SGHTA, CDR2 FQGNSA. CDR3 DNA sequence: TGTGCCAGCAGCCTCGACAGGGGGCTTACCGGGGAGCTGTTTTTT. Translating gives CASSLDRGLTGELFF.

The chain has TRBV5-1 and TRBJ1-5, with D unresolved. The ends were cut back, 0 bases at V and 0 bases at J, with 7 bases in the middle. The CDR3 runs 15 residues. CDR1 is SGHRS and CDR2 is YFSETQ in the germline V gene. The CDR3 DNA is TGCGCCAGCAGCTTGGCCGGTGGTAGCAATCAGCCCCAGCATTTT. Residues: CASSLAGGSNQPQHF.

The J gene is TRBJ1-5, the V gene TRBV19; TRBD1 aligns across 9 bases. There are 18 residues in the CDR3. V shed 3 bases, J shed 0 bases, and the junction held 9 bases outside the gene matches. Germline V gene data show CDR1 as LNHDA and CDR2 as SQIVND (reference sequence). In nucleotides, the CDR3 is TGTGCCAGTAGTATTTGGGGGACAGGGAGGACTAGCAATCAGCCCCAGCATTTT. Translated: CASSIWGTGRTSNQPQHF.

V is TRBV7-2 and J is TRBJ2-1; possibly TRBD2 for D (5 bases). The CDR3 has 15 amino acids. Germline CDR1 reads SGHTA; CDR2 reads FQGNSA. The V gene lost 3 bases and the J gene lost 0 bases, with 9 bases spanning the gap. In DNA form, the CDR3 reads TGTGCCAGCAGCTTGGACTGGGGCTCCTACAATGAGCAGTTCTTC. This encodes CASSLDWGSYNEQFF.

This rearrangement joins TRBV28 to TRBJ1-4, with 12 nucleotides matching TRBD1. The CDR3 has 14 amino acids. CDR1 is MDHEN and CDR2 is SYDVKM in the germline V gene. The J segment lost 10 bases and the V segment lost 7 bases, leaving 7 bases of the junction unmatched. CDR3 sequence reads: CASTMGQGARKLFF. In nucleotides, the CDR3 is TGTGCCAGCACCATGGGACAGGGGGCGCGAAAACTGTTTTTT.

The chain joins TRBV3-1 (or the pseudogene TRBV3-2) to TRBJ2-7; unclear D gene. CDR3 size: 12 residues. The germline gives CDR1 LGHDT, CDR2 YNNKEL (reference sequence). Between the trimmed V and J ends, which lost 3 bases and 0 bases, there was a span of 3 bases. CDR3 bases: TGTGCCAGCAGCCAGAGCTCCTACGAGCAGTACTTC. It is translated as CASSQSSYEQYF.

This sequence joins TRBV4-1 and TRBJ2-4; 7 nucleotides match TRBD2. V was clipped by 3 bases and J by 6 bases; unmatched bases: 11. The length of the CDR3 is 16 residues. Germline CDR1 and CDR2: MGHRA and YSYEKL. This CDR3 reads CASSHALTERGNIQYF. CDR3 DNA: TGCGCCAGCAGCCATGCCCTGACGGAGCGGGGAAACATTCAGTACTTC.

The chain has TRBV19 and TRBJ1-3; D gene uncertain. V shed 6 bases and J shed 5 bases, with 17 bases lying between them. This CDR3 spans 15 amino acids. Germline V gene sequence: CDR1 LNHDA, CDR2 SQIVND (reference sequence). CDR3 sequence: CASSPIGGIRNTIYF. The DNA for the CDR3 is TGTGCCAGTAGCCCCATCGGCGGGATCAGAAACACCATATATTTT.

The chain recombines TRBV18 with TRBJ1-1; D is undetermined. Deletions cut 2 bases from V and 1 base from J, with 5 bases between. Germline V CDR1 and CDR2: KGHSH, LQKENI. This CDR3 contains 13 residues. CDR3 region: CASSPLENTEAFF. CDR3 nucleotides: TGTGCCAGCTCACCATTAGAGAACACTGAAGCTTTCTTT.

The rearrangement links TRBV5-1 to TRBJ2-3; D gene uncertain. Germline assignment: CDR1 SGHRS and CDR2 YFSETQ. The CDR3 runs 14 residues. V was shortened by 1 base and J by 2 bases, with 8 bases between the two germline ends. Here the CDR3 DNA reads TGCGCCAGCAGCTTGCCCGACACCACAGATACGCAGTATTTT. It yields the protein CASSLPDTTDTQYF.

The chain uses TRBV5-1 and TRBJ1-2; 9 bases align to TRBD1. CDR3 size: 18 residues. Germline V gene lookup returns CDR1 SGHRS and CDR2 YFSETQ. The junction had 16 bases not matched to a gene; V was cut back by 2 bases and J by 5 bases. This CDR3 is CASSFGDGDREYSYGYTF. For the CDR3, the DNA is TGCGCCAGCAGCTTCGGGGACGGGGACAGGGAGTATTCGTATGGCTACACCTTC. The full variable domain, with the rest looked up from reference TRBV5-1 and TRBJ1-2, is KAGVTQTPRYLIKTRGQQVTLSCSPISGHRSVSWYQQTPGQGLQFLFEYFSETQRNKGNFPGRFSGRQFSNSRSEMNVSTLELGDSALYLCASSFGDGDREYSYGYTFGSGTRLTVV.

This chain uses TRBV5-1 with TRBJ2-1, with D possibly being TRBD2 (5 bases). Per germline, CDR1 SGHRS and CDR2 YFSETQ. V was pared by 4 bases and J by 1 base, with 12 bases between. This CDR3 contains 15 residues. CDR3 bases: TGCGCCAGCAGCCCGGGATTGCTATCCTACAATGAGCAGTTCTTC. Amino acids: CASSPGLLSYNEQFF.

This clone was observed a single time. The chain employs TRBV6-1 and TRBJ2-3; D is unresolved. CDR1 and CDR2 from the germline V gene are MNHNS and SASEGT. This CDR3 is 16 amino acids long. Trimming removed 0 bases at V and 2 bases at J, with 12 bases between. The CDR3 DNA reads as TGTGCCAGCAGTGAAGCGGGCTTATCGTCCACAGATACGCAGTATTTT. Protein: CASSEAGLSSTDTQYF.

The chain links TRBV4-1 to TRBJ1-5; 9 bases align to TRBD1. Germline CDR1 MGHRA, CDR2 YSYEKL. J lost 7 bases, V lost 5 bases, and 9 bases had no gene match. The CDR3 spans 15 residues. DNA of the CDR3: TGCGCCAGCAGCTTCCGGACAGGGGCGGTCCAGCCCCAGCATTTT. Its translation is CASSFRTGAVQPQHF.

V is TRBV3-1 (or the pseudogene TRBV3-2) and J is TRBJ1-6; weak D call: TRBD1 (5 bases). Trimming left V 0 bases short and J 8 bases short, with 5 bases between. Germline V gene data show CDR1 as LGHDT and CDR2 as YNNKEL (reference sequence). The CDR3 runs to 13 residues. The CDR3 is CASSQEGDSPLHF. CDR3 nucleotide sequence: TGTGCCAGCAGCCAAGAAGGGGATTCACCCCTCCACTTT.

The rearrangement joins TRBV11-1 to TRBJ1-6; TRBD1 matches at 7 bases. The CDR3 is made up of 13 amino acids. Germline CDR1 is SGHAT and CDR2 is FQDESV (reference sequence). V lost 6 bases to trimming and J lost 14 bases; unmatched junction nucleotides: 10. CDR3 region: CASRRTGGLTLHF. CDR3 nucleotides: TGTGCCAGCAGGCGGACAGGAGGCCTCACCCTCCACTTT.